This T cell receptor beta chain was recovered during a study of blood T cell repertoires in COVID-19. The CDR3 totals 14 residues. J lost 5 bases, V lost 5 bases, and 8 bases had no gene match. From germline, CDR1 is KGHSH and CDR2 LQKENI. Recovery meant two consecutive negative NP/OP PCR tests, professional clearance, or resolved symptoms. Sequencing used immunoSEQ multiplex PCR; TCRdb keeps in-frame clones, though not all of them. The sample yields about 270,000 clones, 86% seen once. The table lists this clone with a count of one. This chain uses TRBV18 with TRBJ1-1; 7 bases agree with TRBD1. The TCR sequence derives from a woman under 30 who had recovered from COVID-19. The specimen was PBMCs or T cells enriched from blood (not recorded which). The CDR3 loop is CASSGDRARTEAFF. DNA for the CDR3: TGTGCCAGCTCAGGAGACAGGGCGCGTACTGAAGCTTTCTTT.